What follows is one TCR beta chain and its context. The antigen remains undetermined. The CDR3 totals 14 residues. Per germline, CDR1 SGHTA and CDR2 FQGTGA. Trimming took 3 bases from V and 2 from J, leaving 10 bases between them. The data are from a study of cytomegalovirus exposure and HLA in healthy donors. The wider study: Of 398 genotyped donors, about 81% clustered with self-reported Caucasian donors.

Findings and limits, study-wide: Cytomegalovirus status was reportedly diagnosed by the classifier with high specificity and sensitivity.

This PCR relied on a set of 60 Vbeta primers and 13 Jbeta primers. Sequencing used immunoSEQ multiplex PCR; TCRdb keeps in-frame clones, though not all of them. The ten most abundant clones cover about 1.8% of a sample with some 130,000 clones. The specimen was PBMCs. The source of this sequence is a man younger than 30 in good health and CMV-seronegative. V is TRBV7-3 and J is TRBJ2-5, with a possible D match to TRBD1 (5 bases). This chain's CDR3 is CASSLTRDQETQYF. Here the CDR3 DNA reads TGTGCCAGCAGCTTGACCAGGGATCAAGAGACCCAGTACTTC.